This T cell receptor beta chain was sequenced during a study of shared clonotypes between healthy human individuals. Deletions cut 10 bases from V and 0 bases from J, with 16 bases between. The germline gives CDR1 LNHDA, CDR2 SQIVND (reference sequence). The CDR3 totals 15 residues. Donors were healthy HIV-negative adults without recently reported acute infections or vaccinations. Study results and caveats: Only blood samples were collected, and tissue repertoires likely differ.

This clone is a singleton in its sample. The antigen remains undetermined. The method was immunoSEQ multiplex PCR; TCRdb's version includes in-frame clones alone and lacks a portion of them. This table has approximately 1,500,000 clones, roughly 96% appearing once. This clonotype originated in a young man in good health. The sequencing sample was made of naive CD4+ T cells sorted from blood. Regarding subset: CD45RA+ positively selected. The chain carries TRBV19 and TRBJ2-1; no firm D call. The CDR3: CATSPTISSYNEQFF. CDR3 DNA sequence: TGTGCCACCTCTCCCACTATCAGCTCCTACAATGAGCAGTTCTTC.